The entry that follows covers one TCR beta chain sequence. The data are from a study of blood T cell repertoires in COVID-19. Across the study: The cDNA or gDNA used as material had been derived from T cells, B-cell-depleted T cells, or PBMCs.

Authors' methods: Reference gene primers were amplified, and this amplification served to estimate nucleated cell counts. Some clones are missing from TCRdb's copy, which holds only in-frame ones; the method was immunoSEQ multiplex PCR. That table is the source of V, J and clone size, and D and trimming were worked out from the DNA. This sample has 200,000 to 300,000 clones, with roughly four fifths found just once. From germline, CDR1 is GTSNPN and CDR2 SVGIG (reference sequence). The trim removed 3 bases at V and 2 bases at J, leaving 4 bases unmatched. The CDR3 extends over 15 amino acids. The TCR sequence derives from a woman between 70 and 85 years old with acute or convalescent COVID-19. The sample taken for sequencing was peripheral blood. This chain connects TRBV30 to TRBJ2-5; 12 bases align to TRBD2. CDR3 in amino acids: CAWRATSGGQETQYF. The CDR3 DNA follows: TGTGCCTGGAGAGCGACTAGCGGGGGACAAGAGACCCAGTACTTC.